Below are 27 T cell receptor beta chains sequenced from a single sample in a study of blood T cells in healthy people across ages. Sample-barcoded 5' priming and a J-beta primer mix drove a second PCR of about 6 to 12 cycles. TCRdb fed the 5' RACE reads into MiXCR, producing one record per CDR3 protein. This sample has 1,800,000 or so distinct CDR3 sequences, with more than 35% found just once. Sequencing was performed on blood. The receptor set was obtained from a human donor in good health.

J is TRBJ2-7 and V is TRBV4-1; the D gene is possibly TRBD2 (6 bases). Trimming left V 5 bases short and J 3 bases short, with 20 bases between. Germline CDR1 reads MGHRA; CDR2 reads YSYEKL. The CDR3 has 16 residues. Here the CDR3 reads CASSFSGGGEVYEQYF. As DNA, the CDR3 is TGCGCCAGCAGCTTCTCGGGTGGTGGGGAGGTCTACGAGCAGTACTTC.

The chain joins TRBV10-3 to TRBJ2-2; tentatively, D is TRBD1 (6 bases). CDR1 is ENHRY, CDR2 SYGVKD, per germline. The CDR3 has 19 residues. The germline V and J ends were trimmed by 1 base and 0 bases, with 18 bases remaining between them. Written as DNA, the CDR3 is TGTGCCATCAGTGAGTTGAAAGGACAGCAAGGACCGAACACCGGGGAGCTGTTTTTT. It yields the protein CAISELKGQQGPNTGELFF.

This clonotype was seen only a few times. V is TRBV7-9 and J is TRBJ2-3; no reliable D call. The CDR3 spans 15 residues. CDR1 SEHNR and CDR2 FQNEAQ come from the germline V gene (reference sequence). Between the trimmed V and J ends, which lost 0 bases and 6 bases, there was a span of 13 bases. The CDR3, as DNA: TGTGCCAGCAGCTTAGCTCGTGCCACCCTCGATACGCAGTATTTT. The encoded protein is CASSLARATLDTQYF.

This clonotype was counted a few times. The chain recombines TRBV7-2 with TRBJ2-7; tentative D call: TRBD1 (6 bases). The CDR3 totals 15 residues. The germline gives CDR1 SGHTA, CDR2 FQGNSA. Trimming took off 5 bases at V and 2 bases at J, with 16 bases between the two ends. The CDR3 coding sequence is TGTGCCAGCAGCCGACGACAGGATTTGACCTACGAGCAGTACTTC. This codes for CASSRRQDLTYEQYF. Full variable domain (remainder filled in from reference TRBV7-2 and TRBJ2-7): GAGVSQSPSNKVTEKGKDVELRCDPISGHTALYWYRQSLGQGLEFLIYFQGNSAPDKSGLPSDRFSAERTGGSVSTLTIQRTQQEDSAVYLCASSRRQDLTYEQYFGPGTRLTVT.

This clonotype was observed a handful of times. This chain joins TRBV7-9 and TRBJ2-7, with D maybe TRBD1 (6 bases). Trimming shortened V by 4 bases and J by 1 base, and 11 bases separated the two germline ends. Germline CDR1 is SEHNR and CDR2 is FQNEAQ (reference sequence). The CDR3 contains 14 residues. The CDR3 here is CASSSLRGSYEQYF. CDR3 nucleotide sequence: TGTGCCAGCAGCTCCCTTAGGGGGTCCTACGAGCAGTACTTC.

The chain joins TRBV6-4 to TRBJ2-7; TRBD2 aligns across 10 bases. Germline V gene lookup returns CDR1 MRHNA and CDR2 SNTAGT. V was pared by 2 bases and J by 3 bases, with 16 bases of the junction left unmatched. The CDR3 loop spans 19 amino acids. Here the CDR3 reads CASSDPGQPGASGGYEQYF. The CDR3 coding sequence is TGTGCCAGCAGTGACCCGGGACAGCCCGGGGCTAGCGGGGGCTACGAGCAGTACTTC.

This clonotype has just a few counts. The chain is built from TRBV5-1 and TRBJ2-1; the match to TRBD1 covers 9 bases. Germline V gene data show CDR1 as SGHRS and CDR2 as YFSETQ. The J segment lost 5 bases and the V segment lost 1 base, leaving 7 bases of the junction unmatched. The CDR3 covers 16 residues. CDR3 DNA sequence: TGCGCCAGCAGCTTGTTGGGACAGGGAAGGAACAATGAGCAGTTCTTC. It is translated as CASSLLGQGRNNEQFF. The full variable domain, completed using reference TRBV5-1 and TRBJ2-1, is KAGVTQTPRYLIKTRGQQVTLSCSPISGHRSVSWYQQTPGQGLQFLFEYFSETQRNKGNFPGRFSGRQFSNSRSEMNVSTLELGDSALYLCASSLLGQGRNNEQFFGPGTRLTVL.

The rearrangement uses TRBV20-1 and TRBJ1-5; a possible D gene is TRBD1 (5 bases). Germline CDR1 is DFQATT and CDR2 is SNEGSKA (reference sequence). This CDR3 has 14 residues. Trimming removed 3 bases at V and 7 bases at J, with 16 bases between. The CDR3 region has the DNA TGCAGTGCTAGGTCCAGGGTCGGGAACCAGCCCCAGCATTTT. This translates into CSARSRVGNQPQHF.

The genes are TRBV3-1 and TRBJ2-4; 14 bases line up with TRBD2. The J call may be wrong; the DNA end is better matched by TRBJ2-7. From germline, CDR1 is LGHDT and CDR2 YNNKEL (reference sequence). CDR3 size: 17 residues. In DNA form, the CDR3 reads TGTGCCAGCAGCCCCTGGACTAGCGGGGGGACTACCTACGAGCAGTACTTC. It specifies CASSPWTSGGTTYEQYF.

The chain uses TRBV3-1 and TRBJ2-7, with D unclear. Germline V gene data show CDR1 as LGHDT and CDR2 as YNNKEL (reference sequence). The CDR3 sequence is 15 residues long. Trimming pared 2 bases from V and 0 bases from J, leaving 11 bases between. The CDR3 sequence: CASSQKWDPSYEQYF. In DNA, the CDR3 is TGTGCCAGCAGCCAAAAATGGGATCCCTCCTACGAGCAGTACTTC.

The V and J genes are TRBV29-1 and TRBJ1-2; D uncertain. The CDR3 sequence is 11 residues long. Germline-derived CDR1 and CDR2 are SQVTM and ANQGSEA. The V end was cut by 7 bases, the J end by 8 bases, with 14 bases between. The CDR3 protein is CSAGGREGYTF. DNA of the CDR3: TGCAGCGCCGGAGGGAGGGAGGGCTACACCTTC.

A remark on this clonotype: Relative to the germline gene, one junction end is altered; a read error may explain this. This chain connects TRBV5-1 to TRBJ2-2; 7 positions agree with TRBD2. Germline CDR1 is SGHRS and CDR2 is YFSETQ. The CDR3 contains 15 residues. CDR3 region: CASSPRDYLTGELFF. The CDR3 DNA reads as TGCGCCAGCAGCCCACGGGACTATTTGACCGGAGAGCTGTTTTTT. The variable domain in full, completed from reference TRBV5-1 and TRBJ2-2, reads KAGVTQTPRYLIKTRGQQVTLSCSPISGHRSVSWYQQTPGQGLQFLFEYFSETQRNKGNFPGRFSGRQFSNSRSEMNVSTLELGDSALYLCASSPRDYLTGELFFGEGSRLTVL.

This chain uses TRBV29-1 with TRBJ1-2, with a tentative D call TRBD1 (5 bases). This CDR3 is 15 amino acids long. Germline V CDR1 and CDR2: SQVTM, ANQGSEA. As DNA, the CDR3 is TGCACCGGCGTTCCTTCCAAACAGGACTACTATGGCTACACCTTC. Translating gives CTGVPSKQDYYGYTF.

The chain is built from TRBV28 and TRBJ2-3; 9 positions agree with TRBD2. Germline V gene sequence: CDR1 MDHEN, CDR2 SYDVKM. The CDR3 has 16 residues. V shed 3 bases, J shed 7 bases, and the junction held 11 bases outside the gene matches. DNA of the CDR3: TGTGCCAGCAGTTTTGAGAGGCGGGGGGGCTCGAATACGCAGTATTTT. Its translation is CASSFERRGGSNTQYF.

This clonotype showed up just a few times. J is TRBJ1-2 and V is TRBV2, with 11 bases matching TRBD1. V was clipped by 8 bases and J by 6 bases; unmatched bases: 8. Germline CDR1 and CDR2: SNHLY and FYNNEI. This CDR3 comprises 14 residues. CDR3 sequence: CASSGTGGMNGYTF. The DNA of the CDR3 is TGTGCCAGCTCCGGGACAGGGGGTATGAATGGCTACACCTTC.

This clonotype was counted only a few times. This chain links TRBV11-2 with TRBJ2-7; tentatively, D is TRBD2 (6 bases). Per germline, CDR1 SGHAT and CDR2 FQNNGV. CDR3 length equals 15 residues. Trimming pared 5 bases from V and 7 bases from J, leaving 21 bases between. The CDR3 DNA reads as TGTGCCAGCAGCCTCCCCCGGGACTTCCGTAGGGAGCAGTACTTC. Translating it yields CASSLPRDFRREQYF.

The chain combines TRBV20-1 with TRBJ1-5, with 7 nucleotides matching TRBD1. The CDR3 length is 17 residues. V lost 5 bases, J lost 0 bases, and 13 bases stayed unmatched. The germline gives CDR1 DFQATT, CDR2 SNEGSKA (reference sequence). The CDR3 DNA reads as TGCAGTGCTGTGCCAATCGGCAGGGGGGATAGCAATCAGCCCCAGCATTTT. This gives the protein CSAVPIGRGDSNQPQHF.

Note on this clonotype: Without the conserved terminal phenylalanine or tryptophan, this CDR3 likely stems from a read error. The chain links TRBV10-3 to TRBJ2-7; D is uncertain. Germline V gives CDR1 ENHRY, CDR2 SYGVKD. V shed 6 bases and J shed 4 bases, with 13 bases lying between them. The length of the CDR3 is 13 residues. The CDR3 coding sequence is TGTGCCATCAGCCCCTCGGATCGATACGAGCAGTACCTC. This encodes CAISPSDRYEQYL.

Many counts were recorded for this clonotype. The genes are TRBV6-2 or TRBV6-3 and TRBJ2-7, with D perhaps matching TRBD1 (6 bases). The CDR3 is made up of 13 amino acids. Germline CDR1 and CDR2: MNHEY and SVGEGT. Trimming shortened V by 6 bases and J by 1 base, and 10 bases separated the two germline ends. The CDR3 region has the DNA TGTGCCAGCAGGCAGACAGGTTCCTACGAGCAGTACTTC. Translation gives CASRQTGSYEQYF.

J is TRBJ1-2 and V is TRBV20-1; D gene ambiguous. V lost 3 bases, J lost 8 bases, and 10 bases lay in between. Germline-derived CDR1 and CDR2 are DFQATT and SNEGSKA (reference sequence). The CDR3 is made up of 11 amino acids. The CDR3 DNA reads TGCAGTGCTAGGGTCCCGGGAGGCTACACCTTC. The encoded protein is CSARVPGGYTF.

This sequence joins TRBV12-3 or TRBV12-4 and TRBJ1-2; possible D gene TRBD1, 6 bases. The V gene lost 6 bases and the J gene lost 6 bases, with 14 bases spanning the gap. The length of the CDR3 is 13 residues. The CDR3 region has the DNA TGTGCCAGCAGATATACAGGGTTCGATGGCTACACCTTC. Translated, it gives CASRYTGFDGYTF.

This clonotype was counted between two and nine times. The chain couples TRBV27 to TRBJ1-2; tentative D call: TRBD1 (5 bases). Germline V gives CDR1 MNHEY, CDR2 SMNVEV (reference sequence). The length of the CDR3 is 14 residues. V lost 3 bases, J lost 5 bases, and 13 bases lay in between. The CDR3 sequence is CASSLRAGKYGYTF. For the CDR3, the DNA is TGTGCCAGCAGTTTGAGGGCAGGGAAGTATGGCTACACCTTC.

This clonotype has just a few counts. The gene calls are TRBV12-5 and TRBJ2-1, with unresolved D. Between the trimmed V and J ends, which lost 7 bases and 7 bases, there was a span of 11 bases. This CDR3 region has 12 residues. Per germline, CDR1 LGHNT and CDR2 FRNRAP. The CDR3 nucleotides read TGTGCTAGTGCCCTGTATGGGAATGAGCAGTTCTTC. It codes for CASALYGNEQFF. Full variable domain (outside the CDR3, taken from reference TRBV12-5 and TRBJ2-1): DARVTQTPRHKVTEMGQEVTMRCQPILGHNTVFWYRQTMMQGLELLAYFRNRAPLDDSGMPKDRFSAEMPDATLATLKIQPSEPRDSAVYFCASALYGNEQFFGPGTRLTVL.

V usage is TRBV29-1 and J usage is TRBJ2-1; 10 bases align to TRBD1. The junction had 8 bases not matched to a gene; V was cut back by 3 bases and J by 9 bases. The CDR3 spans 14 residues. Germline CDR1 and CDR2: SQVTM and ANQGSEA. The CDR3 nucleotides are TGCAGCGTTGATAGGACAGGGGGTATGCGTGAGCAGTTCTTC. Translating it yields CSVDRTGGMREQFF.

This rearrangement joins TRBV6-1 to TRBJ2-2; D gene ambiguous. V lost 9 bases and J 0 bases, leaving 14 bases between the germline ends. The germline V gene has CDR1 MNHNS and CDR2 SASEGT. This CDR3 contains 15 residues. The CDR3 DNA sequence: TGTGCCAGTCTAACGGCACCTACGAACACCGGGGAGCTGTTTTTT. It encodes CASLTAPTNTGELFF.

The genes are TRBV9 and TRBJ2-3; 9 bases agree with TRBD2. Germline V lookup: CDR1 SGDLS, CDR2 YYNGEE. V lost 0 bases to trimming and J lost 1 base; unmatched junction nucleotides: 3. The CDR3 runs to 16 residues. Here the CDR3 reads CASSVDVAGGTDTQYF. The CDR3 coding sequence is TGTGCCAGCAGCGTAGATGTAGCGGGGGGCACAGATACGCAGTATTTT.

The rearrangement links TRBV6-1 to TRBJ2-3; maybe TRBD1 (8 bases). Trimming shortened V by 6 bases and J by 6 bases, and 13 bases separated the two germline ends. Germline V gene sequence: CDR1 MNHNS, CDR2 SASEGT. The CDR3 runs to 13 residues. The CDR3 spells CASRIQGGDTQYF. Here the CDR3 DNA reads TGTGCCAGCAGGATACAGGGGGGGGATACGCAGTATTTT.